This TCR beta chain was captured by sequencing in a study of regulatory T cells in long-lasting Graves disease. In the study overall: Antithyroid drug exposure in newly diagnosed Graves' patients had lasted under 3 months.

Described time point: newly diagnosed GD, antithyroid drugs for less than 3 months. Construction of the TCR library relied on RNA isolated from PBMCs. For this clonotype: The junction shows a germline mismatch at one end, possibly a read error.

The CDR3 runs to 12 residues. Germline lookup yields CDR1 SGHDT and CDR2 YYEEEE. Building of the TCR beta libraries involved iRepertoire HTBI primers and Arm-PCR of CDR3 regions. TCRdb independently ran MiXCR on the multiplex PCR reads; one entry per CDR3 protein. The table shows roughly 440,000 distinct CDR3 sequences, with 15% to 20% occurring only once. This same sample was also taken into another study, of T cells in Graves' hyperthyroidism and ophthalmopathy. From that report: Graves' hyperthyroidism was deemed stable given no ophthalmopathy progression within 18 months. Lactation, pregnancy, other autoimmune disease or uncontrolled infection led to exclusion of patients.

This specimen consisted of peripheral blood mononuclear cells (PBMCs), obtained at new diagnosis, from a patient treated with antithyroid drugs. The rearrangement uses TRBV5-6 and TRBJ2-7; 8 bases fit TRBD2. This TCR came from a woman aged 18 to 35 with Graves disease. CDR3 nucleotides: TGTGCCAGCAGCTTGGGGGTAGCGGGATCCCTCTTC. Translation gives CASSLGVAGSLF.